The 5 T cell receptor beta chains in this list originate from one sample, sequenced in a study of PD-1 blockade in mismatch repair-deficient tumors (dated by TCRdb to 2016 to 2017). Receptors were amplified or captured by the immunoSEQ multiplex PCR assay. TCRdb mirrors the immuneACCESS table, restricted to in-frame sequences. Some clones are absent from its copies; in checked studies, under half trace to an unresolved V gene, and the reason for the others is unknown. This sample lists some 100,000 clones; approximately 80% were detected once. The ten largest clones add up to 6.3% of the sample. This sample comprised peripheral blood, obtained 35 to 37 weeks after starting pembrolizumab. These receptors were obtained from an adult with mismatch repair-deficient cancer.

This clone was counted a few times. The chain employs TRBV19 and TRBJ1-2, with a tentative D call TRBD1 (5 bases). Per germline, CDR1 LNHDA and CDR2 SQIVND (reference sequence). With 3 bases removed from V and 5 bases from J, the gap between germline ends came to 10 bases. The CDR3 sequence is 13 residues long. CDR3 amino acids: CASSISGKYGYTF. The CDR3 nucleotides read TGTGCCAGTAGTATCTCAGGGAAGTATGGCTACACCTTC. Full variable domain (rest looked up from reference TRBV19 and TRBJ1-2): DGGITQSPKYLFRKEGQNVTLSCEQNLNHDAMYWYRQDPGQGLRLIYYSQIVNDFQKGDIAEGYSVSREKKESFPLTVTSAQKNPTAFYLCASSISGKYGYTFGSGTRLTVV.

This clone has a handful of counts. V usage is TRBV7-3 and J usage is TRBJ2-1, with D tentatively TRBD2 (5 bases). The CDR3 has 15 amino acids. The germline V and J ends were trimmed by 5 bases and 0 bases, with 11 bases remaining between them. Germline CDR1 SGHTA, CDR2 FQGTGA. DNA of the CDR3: TGTGCCAGCAGCCCAAGCGGTATCTCCTACAATGAGCAGTTCTTC. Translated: CASSPSGISYNEQFF.

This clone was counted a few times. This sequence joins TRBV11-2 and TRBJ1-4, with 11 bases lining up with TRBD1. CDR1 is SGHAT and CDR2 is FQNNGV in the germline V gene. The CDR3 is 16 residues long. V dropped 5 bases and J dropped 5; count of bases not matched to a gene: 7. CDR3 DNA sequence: TGTGCCAGCAGCGATTGGACAGGGGGCGAGAATGAAAAACTGTTTTTT. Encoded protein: CASSDWTGGENEKLFF.

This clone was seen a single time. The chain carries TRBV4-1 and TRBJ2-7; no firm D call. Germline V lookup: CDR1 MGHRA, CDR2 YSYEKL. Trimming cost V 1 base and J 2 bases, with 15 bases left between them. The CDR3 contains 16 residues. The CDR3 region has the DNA TGCGCCAGCAGCCAAGTTAGGGCCTTTCAGGCCTACGAGCAGTACTTC. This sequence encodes CASSQVRAFQAYEQYF.

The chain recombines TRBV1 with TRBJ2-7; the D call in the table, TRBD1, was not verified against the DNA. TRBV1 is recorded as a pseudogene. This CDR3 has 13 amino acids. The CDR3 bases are TGCACCAGCACCCCCGACAGGACTTACGAGCAGTACTTC. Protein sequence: CTSTPDRTYEQYF.